A single sample gave rise to the 10 T cell receptor beta chains below, sequenced in a study of CD8+CD57+ T cells in acquired aplastic anemia. TCR beta VDJ and CDR3 were profiled, and genomic DNA was the template. TCRdb ran MiXCR on the reads and lists one entry per CDR3 protein. The sample lists over 250,000 distinct CDR3 sequences, about three fifths occurring once. Patients included in sequencing had previously demonstrated CD8+CD57+ cell expansion by flow cytometry. Sequenced: sorted CD4+, CD8+, or CD8+CD57+ T cells (not recorded which) from PBMCs. The receptors originated from a human donor with aplastic anemia.

V and J are TRBV20-1 and TRBJ2-7; possibly TRBD1 for D (6 bases). Between the trimmed V and J ends, which lost 6 bases and 5 bases, there was a span of 17 bases. The CDR3 length is 13 residues. In germline, CDR1 is DFQATT, CDR2 SNEGSKA (reference sequence). The CDR3 coding sequence is TGCAGTGCAACATACAGGGTTGTGAACGAGCAGTACTTC. It encodes CSATYRVVNEQYF.

The chain joins TRBV15 to TRBJ2-6, with D perhaps matching TRBD1 (5 bases). The germline V and J ends were trimmed by 0 bases and 0 bases, with 12 bases remaining between them. The CDR3 has 18 amino acids. Germline assignment: CDR1 LNHNV and CDR2 YYDKDF (reference sequence). CDR3 nucleotides: TGTGCCACCAGCAGAGAGCACAGGCTGAGCTCTGGGGCCAACGTCCTGACTTTC. Encoded protein: CATSREHRLSSGANVLTF.

This chain joins TRBV9 and TRBJ2-7; 14 positions agree with TRBD2. The V gene's germline CDR1 is SGDLS and CDR2 YYNGEE. The CDR3 extends over 14 amino acids. After removal of 4 bases from V and 6 bases from J, the junction contained 3 bases not matched to a gene. DNA for the CDR3: TGTGCCAGCAGCCCGGGACTAGCGGGGGCCGAGCAGTACTTC. This sequence encodes CASSPGLAGAEQYF.

The J gene is TRBJ2-3, the V gene TRBV5-1; no firm D call. Germline V gene sequence: CDR1 SGHRS, CDR2 YFSETQ. The CDR3 has 15 residues. Trimming left V 3 bases short and J 0 bases short, with 11 bases between. CDR3 sequence (DNA): TGCGCCAGCAGCTCCCAGGTCCCTAGCACAGATACGCAGTATTTT. Amino acids: CASSSQVPSTDTQYF.

In its sample, this clonotype was seen once. The chain couples TRBV20-1 to TRBJ2-7; unclear D gene. The CDR3 is 14 amino acids. Trimming removed 0 bases at V and 5 bases at J, with 14 bases between. The germline V gene has CDR1 DFQATT and CDR2 SNEGSKA (reference sequence). In DNA form, the CDR3 reads TGCAGTGCTAGAGACGGCCGTCCAAGGGACGAGCAGTACTTC. Its translation is CSARDGRPRDEQYF.

This clonotype was picked up many times. Being one base from a much bigger clone, this may be a read error. The V call is TRBV7-9, the J call TRBJ1-3; D may be TRBD1 (5 bases). This CDR3 has 15 amino acids. Germline V gene sequence: CDR1 SEHNR, CDR2 FQNEAQ (reference sequence). DNA of the CDR3: TGTGCCAGCAGCTTAGCGGGGGGAACTGGAAACACCACATATTTT. As protein: CASSLAGGTGNTTYF.

The chain carries TRBV20-1 and TRBJ1-2; possibly TRBD1 for D (6 bases). CDR1 and CDR2 from the germline V gene are DFQATT and SNEGSKA (reference sequence). This CDR3 comprises 13 residues. V was cut by 5 bases and J by 4 bases, with 14 bases left in between. CDR3 residues: CSAPLDRPYGYTF. The CDR3 nucleotides are TGCAGTGCTCCTCTCGACAGGCCCTATGGCTACACCTTC.

This clonotype was detected many times. The chain joins TRBV7-9 to TRBJ1-1; 9 bases line up with TRBD1. Losses at the gene ends were 4 bases for V and 2 bases for J; bases not matched to a gene: 2. The CDR3 sequence is 14 residues long. From germline, CDR1 is SEHNR and CDR2 FQNEAQ (reference sequence). This CDR3 is CASSWTGVNTEAFF. CDR3 sequence (DNA): TGTGCCAGCAGCTGGACAGGGGTTAACACTGAAGCTTTCTTT.

This clonotype was seen only a few times. This chain connects TRBV5-6 to TRBJ1-5, with D possibly TRBD1 on 6 matching bases. The CDR3 consists of 14 residues. The germline gives CDR1 SGHDT, CDR2 YYEEEE. Trimming left V 0 bases short and J 3 bases short, with 7 bases between. CDR3 loop: CASSLGQVNQPQHF. CDR3 DNA sequence: TGTGCCAGCAGCTTGGGACAGGTCAATCAGCCCCAGCATTTT. The complete variable domain, with remaining parts taken from reference TRBV5-6 and TRBJ1-5, reads DAGVTQSPTHLIKTRGQQVTLRCSPKSGHDTVSWYQQALGQGPQFIFQYYEEEERQRGNFPDRFSGHQFPNYSSELNVNALLLGDSALYLCASSLGQVNQPQHFGDGTRLSIL.

This clonotype was recorded once. Germline is not matched at one junction end, which may reflect a read error. The chain is built from TRBV7-6 and TRBJ2-1; TRBD2 matches at 8 bases. This CDR3 spans 14 amino acids. The germline CDR1 and CDR2 sequences are SGHVS and FNYEAQ. The CDR3 DNA reads as TGTGCCAGCAGCGTCCGGGGGGGCATTGATGAGCAATTCTTC. Its translation is CASSVRGGIDEQFF. Full variable domain (remainder filled in from reference TRBV7-6 and TRBJ2-1): GAGVSQSPRYKVTKRGQDVALRCDPISGHVSLYWYRQALGQGPEFLTYFNYEAQQDKSGLPNDRFSAERPEGSISTLTIQRTEQRDSAMYRCASSVRGGIDEQFFGPGTRLTVL.